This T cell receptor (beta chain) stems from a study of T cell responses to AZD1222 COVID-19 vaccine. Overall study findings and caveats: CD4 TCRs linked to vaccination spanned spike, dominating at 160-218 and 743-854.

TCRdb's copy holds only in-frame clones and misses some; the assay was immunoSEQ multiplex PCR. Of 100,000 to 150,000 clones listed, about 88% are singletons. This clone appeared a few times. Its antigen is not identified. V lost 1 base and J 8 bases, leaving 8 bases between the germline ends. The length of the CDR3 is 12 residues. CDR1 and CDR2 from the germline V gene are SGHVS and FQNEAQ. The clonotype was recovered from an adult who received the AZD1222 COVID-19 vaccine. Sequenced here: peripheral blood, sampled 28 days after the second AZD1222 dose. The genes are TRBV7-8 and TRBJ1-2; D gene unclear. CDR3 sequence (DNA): TGTGCCAGCAGCTTAGTCCCGGGGGGCTACACCTTC. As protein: CASSLVPGGYTF.